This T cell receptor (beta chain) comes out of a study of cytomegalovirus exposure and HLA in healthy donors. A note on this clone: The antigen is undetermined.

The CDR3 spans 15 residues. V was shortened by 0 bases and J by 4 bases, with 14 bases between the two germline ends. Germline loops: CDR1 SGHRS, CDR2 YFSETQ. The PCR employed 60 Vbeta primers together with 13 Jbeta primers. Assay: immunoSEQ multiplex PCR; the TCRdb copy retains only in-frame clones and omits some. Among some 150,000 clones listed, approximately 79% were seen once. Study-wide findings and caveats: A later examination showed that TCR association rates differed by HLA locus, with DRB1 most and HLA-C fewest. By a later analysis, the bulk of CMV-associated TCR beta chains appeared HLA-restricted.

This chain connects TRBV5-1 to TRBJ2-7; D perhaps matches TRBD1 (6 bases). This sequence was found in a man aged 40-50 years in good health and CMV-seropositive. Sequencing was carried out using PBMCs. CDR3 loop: CASSLAAGVRYEQYF. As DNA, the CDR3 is TGCGCCAGCAGCTTGGCAGCAGGGGTACGGTACGAGCAGTACTTC. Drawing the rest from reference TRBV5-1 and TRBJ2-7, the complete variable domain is KAGVTQTPRYLIKTRGQQVTLSCSPISGHRSVSWYQQTPGQGLQFLFEYFSETQRNKGNFPGRFSGRQFSNSRSEMNVSTLELGDSALYLCASSLAAGVRYEQYFGPGTRLTVT.